The 27 T cell receptor beta chains in this list originate from one sample, sequenced in a study of beta chain features in type 1 diabetes. These TCRs' antigens remain unknown. The study reverse transcribed the entire isolated RNA, so it sequenced expressed TCRB transcripts. The table came from immunoSEQ multiplex PCR; TCRdb's copy has only in-frame clones and leaves some out. The data contain 400,000 or so clones, 8.5% to 10% of them seen just once; the ten biggest clones take up about 0.63%. Findings of the study overall: Within each of all four CD4+ subsets, Type 1 diabetes patients had TCRB CDR3s that were moderately but significantly shorter.

Sequencing was carried out using central memory CD4+ T cells from blood. The receptors were gathered from a young man with type 1 diabetes.

This clone was observed a handful of times. The chain links TRBV9 to TRBJ2-7; 9 bases are a match to TRBD2. CDR3 size: 15 residues. Germline CDR1 is SGDLS and CDR2 is YYNGEE. The J segment lost 0 bases and the V segment lost 3 bases, leaving 4 bases of the junction unmatched. The CDR3 DNA reads TGTGCCAGCAGCGACGGGACTAGCATCTCCTACGAGCAGTACTTC. Its translation: CASSDGTSISYEQYF. Full variable domain (outside the CDR3, taken from reference TRBV9 and TRBJ2-7): DSGVTQTPKHLITATGQRVTLRCSPRSGDLSVYWYQQSLDQGLQFLIQYYNGEERAKGNILERFSAQQFPDLHSELNLSSLELGDSALYFCASSDGTSISYEQYFGPGTRLTVT.

This clone appeared a few times. The chain links TRBV7-6 to TRBJ2-1, with D maybe TRBD2 (5 bases). CDR3 size: 15 residues. Germline-derived CDR1 and CDR2 are SGHVS and FNYEAQ. The V gene lost 4 bases and the J gene lost 7 bases, with 17 bases spanning the gap. The CDR3 nucleotides read TGTGCCAGCAGCTCCGGACGGGCGGGTCTGAATGAGCAGTTCTTC. It translates to CASSSGRAGLNEQFF.

The V call is TRBV7-3, the J call TRBJ2-1; D remains ambiguous. This CDR3 spans 13 amino acids. CDR1 and CDR2 from the germline V gene are SGHTA and FQGTGA. The V end was cut by 2 bases, the J end by 8 bases, with 10 bases between. In DNA form, the CDR3 reads TGTGCCAGCAGCTTATCAACTGGTGATGAGCAGTTCTTC. It translates to CASSLSTGDEQFF.

This clone was detected a few times. The chain combines TRBV14 with TRBJ2-5; maybe TRBD2 (5 bases). Between the trimmed V and J ends, which lost 1 base and 2 bases, there was a span of 17 bases. Germline V gene sequence: CDR1 SGHDN, CDR2 FVKESK. This CDR3 contains 17 residues. The CDR3 bases are TGTGCCAGCAGCCAAGTTAAGGCTAGCAGAGGGCAAGAGACCCAGTACTTC. Protein: CASSQVKASRGQETQYF.

This clone was detected only a few times. The CDR3 is CASSQRDSFGELFF. The CDR3, as DNA: TGCGCCAGCAGCCAACGGGACAGTTTCGGGGAGCTGTTTTTT. The chain combines TRBV4-1 with TRBJ2-2, with 7 bases fitting TRBD1. The ends lost 2 bases at V and 7 bases at J; junction bases unmatched: 4. This CDR3 is 14 amino acids long. Germline loops: CDR1 MGHRA, CDR2 YSYEKL.

This chain connects TRBV19 to TRBJ2-6; the D gene is possibly TRBD1 (5 bases). Trimming took off 7 bases at V and 1 base at J, with 11 bases between the two ends. The CDR3 runs to 15 residues. Germline CDR1 reads LNHDA; CDR2 reads SQIVND (reference sequence). CDR3 in DNA: TGTGCCAGTAACGCCAGGGCATCTGGGGCCAACGTCCTGACTTTC. Translated, it gives CASNARASGANVLTF.

The chain has TRBV9 and TRBJ2-2; 8 bases are a match to TRBD1. Germline values: CDR1 SGDLS, CDR2 YYNGEE. With V trimmed by 0 bases and J by 5 bases, 9 bases remained unmatched. The CDR3 is 17 amino acids. CDR3 in amino acids: CASSVGPGQGWTGELFF. The CDR3 DNA reads as TGTGCCAGCAGCGTAGGCCCCGGACAGGGATGGACCGGGGAGCTGTTTTTT.

The V call is TRBV14, the J call TRBJ1-2; weak D call: TRBD1 (6 bases). CDR1 and CDR2 (germline): SGHDN, FVKESK. The CDR3 runs to 13 residues. Trimming shortened V by 3 bases and J by 8 bases, and 13 bases separated the two germline ends. CDR3 residues: CASSQWGARGYTF. CDR3 bases: TGTGCCAGCAGCCAGTGGGGGGCTCGGGGCTACACCTTC.

The chain recombines TRBV7-8 with TRBJ2-7; maybe TRBD1 (6 bases). Trimming took 3 bases from V and 0 from J, leaving 12 bases between them. Germline CDR1 is SGHVS and CDR2 is FQNEAQ. The CDR3 spans 15 residues. The CDR3 is CASSLGHSPSYEQYF. The CDR3 nucleotides read TGTGCCAGCAGCTTGGGACACTCTCCCTCCTACGAGCAGTACTTC.

This clone turned up a few times. The rearrangement uses TRBV27 and TRBJ2-7; D call uncertain. CDR3 length equals 13 residues. Per the germline V gene, CDR1 is MNHEY and CDR2 is SMNVEV (reference sequence). V gave up 3 bases and J gave up 9 bases, with 15 bases separating them. The CDR3 bases are TGTGCCAGCAGTTTTAACTTACAGTCGGGGCAGTACTTC. It translates to CASSFNLQSGQYF.

This clone was detected only a few times. The rearrangement uses TRBV28 and TRBJ2-7; 8 bases are shared with TRBD1. CDR1 is MDHEN, CDR2 SYDVKM, per germline. CDR3 length: 14 amino acids. Unmatched junction bases numbered 6, after V lost 2 bases and J lost 6 bases. This CDR3 is CASSLIVDRVEQYF. Here the CDR3 DNA reads TGTGCCAGCAGTTTAATCGTGGACAGGGTCGAGCAGTACTTC.

This clone was seen only a few times. The chain joins TRBV28 to TRBJ1-1; 7 nucleotides agree with TRBD1. The CDR3 is 16 residues long. The germline CDR1 and CDR2 sequences are MDHEN and SYDVKM. V trimming: 2 bases; J trimming: 1 base; junction bases outside the gene matches: 7. The CDR3 DNA is TGTGCCAGCAGTTTAGGGGGCGCAGGGGGGAACACTGAAGCTTTCTTT. Amino acids: CASSLGGAGGNTEAFF.

This clone has more than one count but fewer than ten. The chain couples TRBV2 to TRBJ1-2; weak D call: TRBD1 (5 bases). Germline V CDR1 and CDR2: SNHLY, FYNNEI. V was cut by 9 bases and J by 1 base, with 21 bases left in between. The CDR3 contains 16 residues. The CDR3 protein is CARTMGGTINNYGYTF. In DNA, the CDR3 is TGTGCCAGGACCATGGGAGGGACCATCAATAACTATGGCTACACCTTC.

The chain combines TRBV4-3 with TRBJ2-3; 9 bases line up with TRBD1. Looked up from germline, CDR1 is LGHNA and CDR2 is YSLEER. Losses at the gene ends were 3 bases for V and 2 bases for J; bases not matched to a gene: 6. The CDR3 totals 16 residues. As DNA, the CDR3 is TGCGCCAGCAGCCAGGACCGGACAGGGGCCACAGATACGCAGTATTTT. Protein product: CASSQDRTGATDTQYF.

This clone has only a few counts. This sequence joins TRBV7-2 and TRBJ1-5; possibly TRBD1 for D (6 bases). CDR3 size: 18 residues. The germline V and J ends were trimmed by 5 bases and 2 bases, with 22 bases remaining between them. CDR1 and CDR2 from the germline V gene are SGHTA and FQGNSA. The CDR3 loop reads CASSQQQGLGDRNQPQHF. In DNA, the CDR3 is TGTGCCAGCAGCCAACAACAGGGATTGGGGGATCGCAATCAGCCCCAGCATTTT.

This sequence joins TRBV7-2 and TRBJ2-5, with D maybe TRBD1 (6 bases). The V end lost 4 bases, the J end lost 8 bases, and 17 bases lay between the germline ends. Germline loops: CDR1 SGHTA, CDR2 FQGNSA. The CDR3 spans 14 residues. The CDR3 here is CASSWSWGQITQYF. CDR3 coding DNA: TGTGCCAGCAGCTGGAGCTGGGGGCAGATCACCCAGTACTTC.

This clone was seen more than once but under ten times. The V call is TRBV7-6, the J call TRBJ1-5; a weak D match, TRBD1 (5 bases). CDR1 is SGHVS, CDR2 FNYEAQ, per germline. V lost 3 bases, J lost 6 bases, and 12 bases lay in between. The CDR3 has 14 residues. The CDR3 DNA reads as TGTGCCAGCAGCTTCGGGTCAGGGAGTCAGCCCCAGCATTTT. Translation gives CASSFGSGSQPQHF.

Comments on this clone: Different DNA sequences within this sample yield the same CDR3. The V gene is TRBV7-9, the J gene TRBJ2-7, with 9 bases lining up with TRBD1. The CDR3 is made up of 15 amino acids. V lost 5 bases to trimming and J lost 3 bases; unmatched junction nucleotides: 8. Germline CDR1 is SEHNR and CDR2 is FQNEAQ (reference sequence). As DNA, the CDR3 is TGTGCCAGCAGCCTCCAACAGGGGGCAAGCTACGAGCAGTACTTC. It translates to CASSLQQGASYEQYF.

This clone came up a few times. This chain links TRBV19 with TRBJ1-1, with 9 bases that match TRBD1. Germline V gene lookup returns CDR1 LNHDA and CDR2 SQIVND (reference sequence). V lost 4 bases, J lost 3 bases, and 3 bases stayed unmatched. The CDR3 is 14 residues long. The CDR3 reads CASSKGQGYTEAFF. CDR3 nucleotides: TGTGCCAGTAGTAAGGGACAGGGTTACACTGAAGCTTTCTTT.

The table lists this clone with a few counts. The gene calls are TRBV7-2 and TRBJ2-1, with 7 bases that match TRBD1. The CDR3 loop spans 13 amino acids. Looked up from germline, CDR1 is SGHTA and CDR2 is FQGNSA. With 5 bases clipped from V and 7 bases from J, the junction kept 5 bases outside the gene matches. CDR3 DNA sequence: TGTGCCAGCAGCAAGGGACAGTCAAATGAGCAGTTCTTC. Its protein is CASSKGQSNEQFF.

This clone was found a few times. The genes are TRBV4-3 and TRBJ1-3, with TRBD1 as a possible D gene (5 bases). V gave up 0 bases and J gave up 1 base, with 7 bases separating them. The CDR3 covers 15 residues. The germline V gene encodes CDR1 LGHNA and CDR2 YSLEER. CDR3 sequence reads: CASSQDGGSGNTIYF. The CDR3 DNA follows: TGCGCCAGCAGCCAAGATGGGGGATCTGGAAACACCATATATTTT.

This chain connects TRBV7-9 to TRBJ2-7, with unresolved D. The CDR3 sequence is 14 residues long. Trimming left V 0 bases short and J 2 bases short, with 8 bases between. Per the germline V gene, CDR1 is SEHNR and CDR2 is FQNEAQ (reference sequence). In DNA form, the CDR3 reads TGTGCCAGCAGCTTAGCCGCCTCCGCCTACGAGCAGTACTTC. It specifies CASSLAASAYEQYF. The variable domain in full, with the rest retrieved from reference TRBV7-9 and TRBJ2-7, is DTGVSQNPRHKITKRGQNVTFRCDPISEHNRLYWYRQTLGQGPEFLTYFQNEAQLEKSRLLSDRFSAERPKGSFSTLEIQRTEQGDSAMYLCASSLAASAYEQYFGPGTRLTVT.

This clone came up many times. This sample also contains other DNA sequences that code for the same CDR3. The chain combines TRBV28 with TRBJ2-3, with a tentative D call TRBD2 (6 bases). V lost 6 bases and J lost 2, with 12 bases in between. The CDR3 has 14 amino acids. Germline assignment: CDR1 MDHEN and CDR2 SYDVKM. Here the CDR3 reads CASSRAGFTDTQYF. CDR3 coding DNA: TGTGCCAGCAGCCGAGCGGGTTTCACAGATACGCAGTATTTT.

This clone was counted many times. The chain links TRBV7-9 to TRBJ1-1; 9 nucleotides align to TRBD1. V lost 5 bases and J lost 3; bases outside the gene matches: 7. The CDR3 consists of 15 residues. CDR1 is SEHNR and CDR2 is FQNEAQ in the germline V gene (reference sequence). The CDR3 sequence: CASSGVTGGYTEAFF. CDR3 bases: TGTGCCAGCAGCGGCGTTACAGGGGGCTACACTGAAGCTTTCTTT.

As for this clone: Relative to the germline gene, one junction end is altered; a read error may explain this. The chain carries TRBV6-5 and TRBJ1-1; D unresolved. The CDR3 runs to 14 residues. Germline CDR1 reads MNHEY; CDR2 reads SVGAGI. CDR3 bases: TGTGCCATCAGTGAGACGCGGACGAACACTGAAGCTTTCTTT. The encoded protein is CAISETRTNTEAFF.

This sequence joins TRBV28 and TRBJ2-5; no clear D gene. CDR3 length: 11 residues. The V gene lost 1 base and the J gene lost 6 bases, with 3 bases spanning the gap. CDR1 and CDR2 (germline): MDHEN, SYDVKM. The CDR3, as DNA: TGTGCCAGCAGTTTATATCAGACCCAGTACTTC. It codes for CASSLYQTQYF.

This clone was counted only a few times. V gene TRBV7-9 combines with J gene TRBJ1-2, with 10 bases that match TRBD1. The CDR3 loop spans 17 amino acids. Trimming cost V 4 bases and J 7 bases; bases outside gene matches: 15. Germline values: CDR1 SEHNR, CDR2 FQNEAQ (reference sequence). Written as DNA, the CDR3 is TGTGCCAGCAGCTACGGAGCACCGGGACAGGGGTTCGGTGGCTACACCTTC. Translating it yields CASSYGAPGQGFGGYTF.